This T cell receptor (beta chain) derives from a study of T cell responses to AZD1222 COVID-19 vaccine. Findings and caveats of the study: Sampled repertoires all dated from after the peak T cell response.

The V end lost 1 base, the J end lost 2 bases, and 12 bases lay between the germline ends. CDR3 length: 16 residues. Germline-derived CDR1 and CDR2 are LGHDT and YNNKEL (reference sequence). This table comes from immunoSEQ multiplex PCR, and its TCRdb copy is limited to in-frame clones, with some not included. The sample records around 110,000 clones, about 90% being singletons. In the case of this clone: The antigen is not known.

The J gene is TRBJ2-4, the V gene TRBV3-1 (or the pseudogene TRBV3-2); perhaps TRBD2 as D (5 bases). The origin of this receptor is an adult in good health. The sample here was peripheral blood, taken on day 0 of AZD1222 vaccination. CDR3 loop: CASSQGELKTKNIQYF. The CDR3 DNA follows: TGTGCCAGCAGCCAAGGGGAGCTTAAGACCAAAAACATTCAGTACTTC.